This TCR beta chain came from a study of blood T cell repertoires in COVID-19. About the research overall: Some COVID-19 samples were acute and others convalescent; all came from the United States, Italy and Spain.

Participant-reported clinical history was the basis for cohort assignment. Some clones are missing from TCRdb's copy, which holds only in-frame ones; the method was immunoSEQ multiplex PCR. The sample carries 160,000 or so clones, around 82% recorded once. This clone was seen once. The trim removed 5 bases at V and 2 bases at J, leaving 10 bases unmatched. CDR1 is LNHDA and CDR2 is SQIVND in the germline V gene (reference sequence). This CDR3 region has 18 residues. Specimen: PBMCs or T cells enriched from blood (not recorded which). The source of this sequence is a middle-aged man who had recovered from COVID-19. This chain links TRBV19 with TRBJ2-5, with TRBD2 matching over 14 bases. The CDR3 region is CASSPQGGTSGGQETQYF. CDR3 in DNA: TGTGCCAGTAGTCCCCAAGGAGGGACTAGCGGGGGACAAGAGACCCAGTACTTC.